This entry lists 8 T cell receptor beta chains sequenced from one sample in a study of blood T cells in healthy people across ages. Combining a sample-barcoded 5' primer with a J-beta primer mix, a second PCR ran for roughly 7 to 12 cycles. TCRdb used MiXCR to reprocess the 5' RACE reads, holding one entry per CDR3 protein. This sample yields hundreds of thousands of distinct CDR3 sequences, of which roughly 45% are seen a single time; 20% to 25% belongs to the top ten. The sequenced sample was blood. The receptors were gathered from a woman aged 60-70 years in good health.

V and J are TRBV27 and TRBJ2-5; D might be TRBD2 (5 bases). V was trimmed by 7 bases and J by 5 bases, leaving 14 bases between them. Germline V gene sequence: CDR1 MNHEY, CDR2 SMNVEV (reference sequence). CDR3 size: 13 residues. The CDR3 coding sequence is TGTGCCAGCACCCCTCAACCGGGGGAGACCCAGTACTTC. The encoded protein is CASTPQPGETQYF.

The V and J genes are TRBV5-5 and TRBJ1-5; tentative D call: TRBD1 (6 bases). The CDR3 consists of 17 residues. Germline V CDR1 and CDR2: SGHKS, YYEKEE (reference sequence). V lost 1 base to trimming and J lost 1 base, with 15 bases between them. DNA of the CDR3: TGTGCCAGCAGCTTGCTCGCAGGGGATACGAGCAATCAGCCCCAGCATTTT. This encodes CASSLLAGDTSNQPQHF.

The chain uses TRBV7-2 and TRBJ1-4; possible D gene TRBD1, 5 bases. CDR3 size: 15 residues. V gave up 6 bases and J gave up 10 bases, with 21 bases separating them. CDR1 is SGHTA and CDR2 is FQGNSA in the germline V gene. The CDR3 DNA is TGTGCCAGCAGGCCAACAGGTTCGGGAACGGGAAAACTGTTTTTT. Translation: CASRPTGSGTGKLFF.

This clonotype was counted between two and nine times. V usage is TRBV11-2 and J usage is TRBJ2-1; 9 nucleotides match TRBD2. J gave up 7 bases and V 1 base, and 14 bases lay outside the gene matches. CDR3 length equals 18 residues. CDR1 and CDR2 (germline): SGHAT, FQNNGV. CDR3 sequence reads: CASSLVRLALREGNEQFF. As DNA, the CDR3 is TGTGCCAGCAGCTTAGTTCGTTTGGCCCTGCGGGAGGGGAATGAGCAGTTCTTC.

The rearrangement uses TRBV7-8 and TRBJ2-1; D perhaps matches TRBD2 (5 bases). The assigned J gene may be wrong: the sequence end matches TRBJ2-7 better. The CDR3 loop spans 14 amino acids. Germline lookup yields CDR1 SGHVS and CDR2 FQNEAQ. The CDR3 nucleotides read TGTGCCAGCAGCTTAGTGAGAGGGTTCAATGAGCAGTACTTC. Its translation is CASSLVRGFNEQYF.

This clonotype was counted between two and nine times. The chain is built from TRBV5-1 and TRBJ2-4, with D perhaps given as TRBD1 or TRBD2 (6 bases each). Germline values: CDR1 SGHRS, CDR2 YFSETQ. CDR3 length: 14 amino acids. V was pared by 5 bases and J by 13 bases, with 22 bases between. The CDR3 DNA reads TGCGCCAGCAGTACTTCTGGACAGCGCGGGGAGCAGTACTTC. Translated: CASSTSGQRGEQYF.

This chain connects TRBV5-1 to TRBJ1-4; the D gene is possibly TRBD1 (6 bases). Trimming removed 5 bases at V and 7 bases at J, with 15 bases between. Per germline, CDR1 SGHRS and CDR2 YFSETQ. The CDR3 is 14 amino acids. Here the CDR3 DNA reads TGCGCCAGCAGGGCGGACAGCGGATTTGAAAAACTGTTTTTT. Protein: CASRADSGFEKLFF.

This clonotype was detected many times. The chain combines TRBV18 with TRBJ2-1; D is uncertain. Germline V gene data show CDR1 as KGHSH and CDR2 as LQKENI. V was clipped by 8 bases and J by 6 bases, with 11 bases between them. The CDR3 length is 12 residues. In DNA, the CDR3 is TGTGCCAGCAGCCCGACTGGCAATGAGCAGTTCTTC. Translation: CASSPTGNEQFF.